Listed here is a single T cell receptor beta chain. Its cognate antigen is unknown. This CDR3 has 14 amino acids. Germline CDR1 and CDR2: ENHRY and SYGVKD. Trimming cost V 0 bases and J 8 bases, with 13 bases left between them. This specimen comes from a study of cytomegalovirus exposure and HLA in healthy donors. Study-wide results and caveats: Among TCR beta chains, those listed as cytomegalovirus-associated numbered around 180. It was reported that the classifier diagnosed cytomegalovirus status with high specificity and sensitivity in both the original and validation cohorts.

Using immunoSEQ multiplex PCR, the repertoire was profiled, and TCRdb retains in-frame clones only, with some absent. The top ten hold 6% to 8.5% of the sample, which has roughly 190,000 clones, roughly nine tenths seen once. This chain links TRBV10-3 with TRBJ1-2, with D unclear. Sequencing input: PBMCs. The TCR was taken from a man under 40 in good health and CMV-seropositive. The CDR3 reads CAISESLGIRGYTF. The CDR3 DNA sequence: TGTGCCATCAGTGAGTCGTTGGGGATCCGCGGCTACACCTTC.